This entry lists 26 T cell receptor beta chains sequenced from one sample in a study of T cells expressing NK-cell markers. Following a re-call of the 5' RACE reads, TCRdb has one entry per CDR3 protein and lacks DNA. The data show some 150,000 distinct CDR3 sequences, and the top ten clones hold approximately 12%. Sequenced material: blood T cells: a sorted CD56 or NKG2C T cell subset, CD4+ or CD8+ T cells, or bulk PBMC T cells (not recorded which). These receptors all come from a man younger than 30 in good health.

The chain recombines TRBV12-3 or TRBV12-4 with TRBJ1-2; TCRdb returns TRBD1, unconfirmable since there is no DNA. The CDR3 extends over 15 amino acids. This chain's CDR3 is CASSFAGAFNYGYTF.

The V and J genes are TRBV20-1 and TRBJ2-1; TCRdb picks TRBD1, but there is no DNA to check that call. Germline V gene sequence: CDR1 DFQATT, CDR2 SNEGSKA (reference sequence). The CDR3 runs 16 residues. This CDR3 is CSASPIAPSSHNEQFF.

Here the CDR3 reads CASSLVPRDFSEAFF. V is TRBV7-2 and J is TRBJ1-1; TCRdb outputs TRBD1, but without DNA this stays unchecked. The CDR3 covers 15 residues. Germline values: CDR1 SGHTA, CDR2 FQGNSA.

The V and J genes are TRBV7-6 and TRBJ1-1. This CDR3 is 15 amino acids long. From germline, CDR1 is SGHVS and CDR2 FNYEAQ. CDR3 sequence reads: CASSLELGSNTEAFF.

V and J are TRBV11-2 and TRBJ2-7; the D call from TCRdb, TRBD2, cannot be confirmed without DNA. Germline CDR1 SGHAT, CDR2 FQNNGV. The CDR3 contains 19 residues. CDR3 sequence reads: CASSLERGGRAGMFYEQYF.

The chain uses TRBV27 and TRBJ2-1; TCRdb calls TRBD2, which cannot be checked without DNA. Germline V CDR1 and CDR2: MNHEY, SMNVEV (reference sequence). The CDR3 sequence is 13 residues long. This chain's CDR3 is CASSLPLGNEQFF.

This sequence joins TRBV6-1 and TRBJ1-2; TCRdb calls TRBD1, which cannot be checked without DNA. Germline CDR1 is MNHNS and CDR2 is SASEGT. This CDR3 contains 17 residues. This CDR3 reads CASSDFSGADLYYGYTF.

The chain employs TRBV6-2 or TRBV6-3 and TRBJ2-3; TCRdb picks TRBD2, but there is no DNA to check that call. Germline V gene data show CDR1 as MNHEY and CDR2 as SVGEGT. This CDR3 is 20 amino acids long. CDR3 in amino acids: CASSTLVRVQAMWVEDTQYF.

The V call is TRBV19, the J call TRBJ2-3; the TRBD2 assignment by TCRdb is unverifiable without DNA. This CDR3 region has 14 residues. Germline V gene lookup returns CDR1 LNHDA and CDR2 SQIVND (reference sequence). The CDR3 sequence: CASSIEEGTDTQYF.

The chain carries TRBV11-3 and TRBJ2-7; lacking DNA, the TRBD2 call made by TCRdb goes unchecked. The CDR3 runs to 13 residues. CDR1 is SGHNT and CDR2 is YENEEA in the germline V gene. CDR3 protein: CASSWEPFHEQYF.

The chain uses TRBV2 and TRBJ2-1; TCRdb returns TRBD2, unconfirmable since there is no DNA. Per germline, CDR1 SNHLY and CDR2 FYNNEI. The length of the CDR3 is 13 residues. CDR3 residues: CASNIAGVNEQFF.

The chain carries TRBV27 and TRBJ1-5; TCRdb gives TRBD1 as the D gene, but with no DNA this cannot be confirmed. There are 16 residues in the CDR3. Germline V gene sequence: CDR1 MNHEY, CDR2 SMNVEV (reference sequence). Here the CDR3 reads CASSSYRDSANQPQHF.

V usage is TRBV12-5 and J usage is TRBJ2-1; the D gene TCRdb calls, TRBD1, cannot be checked with no DNA. The germline CDR1 and CDR2 sequences are LGHNT and FRNRAP. This CDR3 spans 14 amino acids. CDR3 sequence reads: CASGSGTVYNEQFF.

The chain employs TRBV10-3 and TRBJ2-3; the TRBD1 assignment by TCRdb is unverifiable without DNA. Germline V lookup: CDR1 ENHRY, CDR2 SYGVKD. The CDR3 runs 15 residues. The CDR3 region is CAISVGTGGADTQYF.

The chain joins TRBV29-1 to TRBJ2-1. Germline V CDR1 and CDR2: SQVTM, ANQGSEA. The CDR3 is 12 residues long. CDR3 sequence: CSVFSSYNEQFF.

The V gene is TRBV9, the J gene TRBJ1-1. Germline V gives CDR1 SGDLS, CDR2 YYNGEE. The CDR3 length is 15 residues. The CDR3 region is CASSASGSMNTEAFF.

The chain combines TRBV4-1 with TRBJ2-3; the D call of TRBD1 rests on TCRdb alone, since no DNA is present to check it. The CDR3 has 16 residues. CDR1 is MGHRA, CDR2 YSYEKL, per germline. Here the CDR3 reads CASSQDRDSGTDTQYF.

The CDR3 loop reads CAISGQTASTDTQYF. The gene calls are TRBV10-3 and TRBJ2-3; TCRdb calls TRBD1, which cannot be checked without DNA. CDR1 and CDR2 (germline): ENHRY, SYGVKD. The CDR3 extends over 15 amino acids.

The chain has TRBV20-1 and TRBJ1-1. The CDR3 has 14 residues. Germline loops: CDR1 DFQATT, CDR2 SNEGSKA (reference sequence). The CDR3: CSAKPKGSNTEAFF.

The V call is TRBV4-3, the J call TRBJ2-1; absent DNA, TCRdb's TRBD2 call cannot be checked. This CDR3 is 16 amino acids long. CDR1 and CDR2 (germline): LGHNA, YSLEER. The CDR3 sequence: CASSLTLAGGYNEQFF.

This rearrangement joins TRBV7-9 to TRBJ2-6. The CDR3 sequence is 17 residues long. CDR1 and CDR2 (germline): SEHNR, FQNEAQ (reference sequence). The chain's CDR3 is CASSLVRETSGANVLTF.

V usage is TRBV24-1 and J usage is TRBJ2-1; the D call from TCRdb, TRBD1, cannot be confirmed without DNA. The V gene's germline CDR1 is KGHDR and CDR2 SFDVKD. CDR3 length equals 14 residues. The CDR3 is CATSDSTGAHEQFF.

The chain links TRBV7-8 to TRBJ2-3; TCRdb gives TRBD2 as the D gene, but with no DNA this cannot be confirmed. Germline CDR1 is SGHVS and CDR2 is FQNEAQ. The CDR3 contains 17 residues. The CDR3 reads CASSLRTSGRPTDTQYF.

The rearrangement joins TRBV20-1 to TRBJ2-1. This CDR3 region has 13 residues. The V gene's germline CDR1 is DFQATT and CDR2 SNEGSKA (reference sequence). CDR3 residues: CSARQTVYNEQFF.

The rearrangement links TRBV5-1 to TRBJ2-1. Germline lookup yields CDR1 SGHRS and CDR2 YFSETQ. This CDR3 has 13 amino acids. The CDR3 here is CASSWSSYNEQFF.

This chain joins TRBV23-1 and TRBJ1-5; absent DNA, TCRdb's TRBD1 call cannot be checked. TRBV23-1 is treated as an ORF (open reading frame) with a function not yet certain. CDR3 length: 15 residues. This chain's CDR3 is CASSPDRESNQPQHF.